This entry is about one T cell receptor beta chain. This sample was taken from a study of blood T cell repertoires in COVID-19. The protocol was immunoSEQ multiplex PCR, while the TCRdb copy is restricted to in-frame clones and leaves out a portion. The profile shows tens of thousands of clones, 89% of them singletons. The sequenced sample was peripheral blood. The source of this sequence is a man aged 70-80 years with active or convalescent COVID-19.

The CDR3 loop reads CASSVGGKPYNEQFF. The CDR3, as DNA: TGTGCCAGCAGCGTAGGAGGGAAACCTTACAATGAGCAGTTCTTC. V gene TRBV9 combines with J gene TRBJ2-1; possible D gene TRBD2, 5 bases. Germline assignment: CDR1 SGDLS and CDR2 YYNGEE. This CDR3 has 15 amino acids. The V gene lost 0 bases and the J gene lost 4 bases, with 11 bases spanning the gap.